Presented here are 15 T cell receptor beta chains from one specimen sequenced in a study of OX40 agonist ivuxolimab in advanced cancers. Library preparation was by the immunoSEQ multiplex PCR assay. Here the immuneACCESS table is served through TCRdb, limited to in-frame sequences with V and J called. Missing clones are a known gap in these copies; in checked studies unresolved V genes cover under half, and the rest lacks a known reason. Within this sample are around 33,000 clones, with approximately 88% of them counted one time only. The ten top clones hold about 12% of the sample. This material consisted of CD4+ or CD8+ T cells sorted from blood, taken in a trial of the OX40 agonist ivuxolimab. The receptors stem from an adult with an advanced solid tumor such as melanoma, head and neck, liver or kidney cancer.

The chain joins TRBV5-5 to TRBJ2-7; 7 bases map to TRBD1. After removal of 2 bases from V and 5 bases from J, the junction contained 10 bases not matched to a gene. From germline, CDR1 is SGHKS and CDR2 YYEKEE (reference sequence). This CDR3 has 15 amino acids. As DNA, the CDR3 is TGTGCCAGCAGCTTCCAACCGACAGGGTACGACGAGCAGTACTTC. This codes for CASSFQPTGYDEQYF.

The chain links TRBV28 to TRBJ1-5, with unresolved D. The CDR3 consists of 14 residues. With 2 bases removed from V and 4 bases from J, the gap between germline ends came to 9 bases. Germline V gene data show CDR1 as MDHEN and CDR2 as SYDVKM. Here the CDR3 reads CASSLPLGNQPQHF. DNA of the CDR3: TGTGCCAGCAGTTTACCCCTGGGGAATCAGCCCCAGCATTTT.

The chain combines TRBV5-1 with TRBJ1-4, with 9 bases identical to TRBD1. The V segment lost 4 bases and the J segment 7 bases; nucleotides outside the gene matches: 11. Germline-derived CDR1 and CDR2 are SGHRS and YFSETQ. This CDR3 is 16 amino acids long. CDR3 DNA sequence: TGCGCCAGCAGCCCAGGAGGGACAGGGTTCGGTGAAAAACTGTTTTTT. Its protein is CASSPGGTGFGEKLFF.

This clone appeared once. V is TRBV21-1 and J is TRBJ2-7; the table's D gene call, TRBD1, was not cross checked with the DNA. TRBV21-1 is flagged as a pseudogene. The CDR3 runs 16 residues. The chain's CDR3 is CASSKEVGRWSYEQYF. In DNA form, the CDR3 reads TGTGCCAGCAGCAAAGAAGTGGGCAGGTGGTCCTACGAGCAGTACTTC.

The chain is built from TRBV18 and TRBJ2-7, with D possibly matching TRBD2 (6 bases). This CDR3 is 15 amino acids long. V was cut by 0 bases and J by 5 bases, with 14 bases left in between. The germline V gene has CDR1 KGHSH and CDR2 LQKENI. CDR3 DNA: TGTGCCAGCTCACCACCGCCGCGGGACCCCAACGAGCAGTACTTC. Its protein is CASSPPPRDPNEQYF.

The chain employs TRBV28 and TRBJ2-7; TRBD1 aligns across 7 bases. The CDR3 is 13 amino acids. V shed 6 bases, J shed 5 bases, and the junction held 7 bases outside the gene matches. Germline V gene sequence: CDR1 MDHEN, CDR2 SYDVKM. CDR3: CASSLQGDHEQYF. The CDR3 bases are TGTGCCAGCAGCCTTCAGGGGGACCACGAGCAGTACTTC. The full variable domain, completed using reference TRBV28 and TRBJ2-7, is DVKVTQSSRYLVKRTGEKVFLECVQDMDHENMFWYRQDPGLGLRLIYFSYDVKMKEKGDIPEGYSVSREKKERFSLILESASTNQTSMYLCASSLQGDHEQYFGPGTRLTVT.

The chain combines TRBV14 with TRBJ1-6; TRBD1 agrees at 7 bases. V shed 0 bases and J 9 bases; nucleotides not matched to a gene: 5. CDR1 is SGHDN and CDR2 is FVKESK in the germline V gene. The CDR3 contains 15 residues. The CDR3 loop is CASSQEQGVASPLHF. For the CDR3, the DNA is TGTGCCAGCAGCCAAGAGCAGGGGGTAGCTTCACCCCTCCACTTT.

The chain employs TRBV2 and TRBJ2-7; either TRBD1 or TRBD2 may fit D (6 bases each). Germline CDR1 is SNHLY and CDR2 is FYNNEI. V lost 1 base and J 3 bases, leaving 10 bases between the germline ends. The CDR3 covers 14 residues. CDR3: CASSEGGTSYEQYF. The CDR3 DNA reads TGTGCCAGCAGTGAAGGCGGGACAAGCTACGAGCAGTACTTC.

The chain links TRBV28 to TRBJ2-1; a weak D match, TRBD2 (5 bases). Germline V CDR1 and CDR2: MDHEN, SYDVKM. CDR3 length: 16 amino acids. The V gene lost 4 bases and the J gene lost 6 bases, with 19 bases spanning the gap. CDR3 bases: TGTGCCAGCAGTTACCGATACCGGCCCGGGGTCAATGAGCAGTTCTTC. Amino acid sequence: CASSYRYRPGVNEQFF.

The rearrangement links TRBV15 to TRBJ2-5; D might be TRBD1 (5 bases). V was shortened by 4 bases and J by 6 bases, with 15 bases between the two germline ends. Looked up from germline, CDR1 is LNHNV and CDR2 is YYDKDF (reference sequence). This CDR3 comprises 14 residues. The CDR3 DNA reads as TGTGCCACCAGCAATTTAGGGGATTTGAAGACCCAGTACTTC. Protein product: CATSNLGDLKTQYF.

This clone was detected once. CDR3 protein: CATSRGDRGLNTEAFF. CDR3 coding DNA: TGTGCCACCAGCAGAGGGGACAGGGGGTTGAACACTGAAGCTTTCTTT. The rearrangement uses TRBV15 and TRBJ1-1; 11 bases agree with TRBD1. This CDR3 comprises 16 residues. The ends lost 1 base at V and 0 bases at J; junction bases unmatched: 1. In germline, CDR1 is LNHNV, CDR2 YYDKDF (reference sequence).

The chain employs TRBV29-1 and TRBJ2-1; 13 nucleotides align to TRBD2. Per germline, CDR1 SQVTM and CDR2 ANQGSEA. V lost 6 bases and J lost 7; bases outside the gene matches: 21. The CDR3 runs to 19 residues. The CDR3 spells CSVANEGLAGDPHTNEQFF. CDR3 in DNA: TGCAGCGTCGCTAATGAAGGACTAGCGGGGGACCCACATACAAATGAGCAGTTCTTC.

The table lists this clone with a few counts. The V gene is TRBV4-3, the J gene TRBJ2-1, with 7 bases matching TRBD1. From germline, CDR1 is LGHNA and CDR2 YSLEER. This CDR3 is 15 amino acids long. J was trimmed by 7 bases and V by 0 bases; bases with no gene match: 6. This CDR3 reads CASSQDGTAWNEQFF. The CDR3 nucleotides read TGCGCCAGCAGCCAAGACGGGACAGCTTGGAATGAGCAGTTCTTC.

The chain joins TRBV2 to TRBJ2-7, with D possibly matching TRBD2 (6 bases). V gave up 6 bases and J gave up 1 base, with 10 bases separating them. The CDR3 extends over 13 amino acids. Germline lookup yields CDR1 SNHLY and CDR2 FYNNEI. The DNA of the CDR3 is TGTGCCAGCAGCAGGACTAAATCCTACGAGCAGTACTTC. It yields the protein CASSRTKSYEQYF.

V usage is TRBV5-1 and J usage is TRBJ2-2, with 8 bases fitting TRBD1. Germline assignment: CDR1 SGHRS and CDR2 YFSETQ. V was pared by 2 bases and J by 3 bases, with 3 bases of the junction left unmatched. The CDR3 consists of 15 residues. CDR3 bases: TGCGCCAGCAGCTTAGGACAGGGTGACACCGGGGAGCTGTTTTTT. This sequence encodes CASSLGQGDTGELFF.